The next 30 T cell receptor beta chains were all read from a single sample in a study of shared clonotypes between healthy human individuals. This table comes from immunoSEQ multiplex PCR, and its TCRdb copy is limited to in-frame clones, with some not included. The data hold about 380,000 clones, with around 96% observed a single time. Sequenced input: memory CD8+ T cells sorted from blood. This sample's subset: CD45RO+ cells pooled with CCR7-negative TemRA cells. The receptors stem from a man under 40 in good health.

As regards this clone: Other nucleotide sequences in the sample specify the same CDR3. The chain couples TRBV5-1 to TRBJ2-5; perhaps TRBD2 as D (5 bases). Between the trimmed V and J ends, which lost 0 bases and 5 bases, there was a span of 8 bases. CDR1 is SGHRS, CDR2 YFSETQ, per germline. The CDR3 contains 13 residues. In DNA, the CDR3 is TGCGCCAGCAGCTTGGGAGGGTTGGAGACCCAGTACTTC. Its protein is CASSLGGLETQYF. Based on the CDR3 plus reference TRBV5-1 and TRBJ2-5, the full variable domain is KAGVTQTPRYLIKTRGQQVTLSCSPISGHRSVSWYQQTPGQGLQFLFEYFSETQRNKGNFPGRFSGRQFSNSRSEMNVSTLELGDSALYLCASSLGGLETQYFGPGTRLLVL.

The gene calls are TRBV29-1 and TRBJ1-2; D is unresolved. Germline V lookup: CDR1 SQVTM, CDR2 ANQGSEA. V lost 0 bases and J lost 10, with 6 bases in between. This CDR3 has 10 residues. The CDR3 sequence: CSVEEVAYTF. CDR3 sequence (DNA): TGCAGCGTTGAAGAAGTGGCCTACACCTTC.

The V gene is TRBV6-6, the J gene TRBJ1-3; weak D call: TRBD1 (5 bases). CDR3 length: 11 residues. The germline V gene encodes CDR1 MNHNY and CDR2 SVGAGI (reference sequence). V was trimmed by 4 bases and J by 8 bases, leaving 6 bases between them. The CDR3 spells CASSLGDTIYF. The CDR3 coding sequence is TGTGCCAGCAGTTTGGGGGACACCATATATTTT.

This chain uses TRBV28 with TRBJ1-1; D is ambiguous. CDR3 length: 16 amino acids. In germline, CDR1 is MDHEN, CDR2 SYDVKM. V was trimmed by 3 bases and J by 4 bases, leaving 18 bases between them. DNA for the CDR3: TGTGCCAGCAGTTTTCGTCCAGAAAAAAGCCGCACTGAAGCTTTCTTT. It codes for CASSFRPEKSRTEAFF.

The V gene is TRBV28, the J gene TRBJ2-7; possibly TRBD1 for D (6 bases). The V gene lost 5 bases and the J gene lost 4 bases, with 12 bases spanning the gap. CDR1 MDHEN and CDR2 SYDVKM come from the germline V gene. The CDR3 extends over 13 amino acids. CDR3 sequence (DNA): TGTGCCAGCAGTCCCTACACAGGGTACGAGCAGTACTTC. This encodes CASSPYTGYEQYF.

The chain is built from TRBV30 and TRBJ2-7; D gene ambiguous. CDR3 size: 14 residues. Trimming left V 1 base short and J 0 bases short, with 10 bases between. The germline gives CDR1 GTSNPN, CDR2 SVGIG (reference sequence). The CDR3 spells CAWSGRYISYEQYF. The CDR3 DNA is TGTGCCTGGAGTGGTCGCTACATCTCCTACGAGCAGTACTTC. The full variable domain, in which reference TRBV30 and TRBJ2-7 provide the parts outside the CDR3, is SQTIHQWPATLVQPVGSPLSLECTVEGTSNPNLYWYRQAAGRGLQLLFYSVGIGQISSEVPQNLSASRPQDRQFILSSKKLLLSDSGFYLCAWSGRYISYEQYFGPGTRLTVT.

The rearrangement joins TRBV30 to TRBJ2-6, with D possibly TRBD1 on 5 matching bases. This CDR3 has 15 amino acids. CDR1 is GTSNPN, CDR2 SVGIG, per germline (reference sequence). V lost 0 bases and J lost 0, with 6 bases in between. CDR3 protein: CAWSVQGSGANVLTF. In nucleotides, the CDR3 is TGTGCCTGGAGTGTCCAGGGCTCTGGGGCCAACGTCCTGACTTTC.

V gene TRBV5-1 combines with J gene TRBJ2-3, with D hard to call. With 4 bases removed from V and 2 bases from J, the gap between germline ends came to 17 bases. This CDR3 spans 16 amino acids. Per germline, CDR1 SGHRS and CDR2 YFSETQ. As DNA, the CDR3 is TGCGCCAGCAGCGGGTTGGGTAGAGGAAACACAGATACGCAGTATTTT. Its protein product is CASSGLGRGNTDTQYF. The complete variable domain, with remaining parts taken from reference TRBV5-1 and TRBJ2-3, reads KAGVTQTPRYLIKTRGQQVTLSCSPISGHRSVSWYQQTPGQGLQFLFEYFSETQRNKGNFPGRFSGRQFSNSRSEMNVSTLELGDSALYLCASSGLGRGNTDTQYFGPGTRLTVL.

CDR3 protein: CASSDSGESGNTIYF. In nucleotides, the CDR3 is TGTGCCAGCAGTGACAGTGGAGAGTCTGGAAACACCATATATTTT. The chain carries TRBV2 and TRBJ1-3; D is undetermined. The germline V gene encodes CDR1 SNHLY and CDR2 FYNNEI. Deletions cut 3 bases from V and 1 base from J, with 10 bases between. The length of the CDR3 is 15 residues.

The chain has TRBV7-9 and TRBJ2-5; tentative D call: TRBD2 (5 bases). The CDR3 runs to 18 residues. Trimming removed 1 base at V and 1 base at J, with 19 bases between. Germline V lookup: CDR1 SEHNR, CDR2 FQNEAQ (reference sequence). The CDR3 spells CASSLENRLREPQETQYF. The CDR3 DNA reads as TGTGCCAGCAGCTTAGAGAACCGCTTGAGGGAGCCCCAAGAGACCCAGTACTTC.

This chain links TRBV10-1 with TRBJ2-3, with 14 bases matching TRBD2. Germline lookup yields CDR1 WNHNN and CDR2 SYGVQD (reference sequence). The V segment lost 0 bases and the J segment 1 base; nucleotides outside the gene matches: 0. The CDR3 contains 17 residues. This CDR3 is CASSESGLAGGTDTQYF. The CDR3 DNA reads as TGCGCCAGCAGTGAGTCGGGACTAGCGGGAGGCACAGATACGCAGTATTTT.

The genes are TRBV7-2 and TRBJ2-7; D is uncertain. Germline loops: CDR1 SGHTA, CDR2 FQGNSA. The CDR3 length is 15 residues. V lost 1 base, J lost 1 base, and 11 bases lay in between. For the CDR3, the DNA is TGTGCCAGCAGCTTAGAATCCTTTCTTTCCTACGAGCAGTACTTC. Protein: CASSLESFLSYEQYF.

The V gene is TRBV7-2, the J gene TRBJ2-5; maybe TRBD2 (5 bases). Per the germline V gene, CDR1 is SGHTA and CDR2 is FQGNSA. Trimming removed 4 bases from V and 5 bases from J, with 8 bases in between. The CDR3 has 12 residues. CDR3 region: CASSSDWETQYF. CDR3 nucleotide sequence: TGTGCCAGCAGCTCGGACTGGGAGACCCAGTACTTC.

CDR3 nucleotide sequence: TGCGCCAGCAGCCCGGGACTAGCGGGAGGGGAGCAGTACTTC. Translation gives CASSPGLAGGEQYF. The chain recombines TRBV4-1 with TRBJ2-7, with 16 bases aligning to TRBD2. The CDR3 totals 14 residues. V lost 4 bases to trimming and J lost 7 bases; unmatched junction nucleotides: 1. Germline CDR1 MGHRA, CDR2 YSYEKL.

The CDR3 is CASSPDRDEQFF. As DNA, the CDR3 is TGTGCCAGCAGCCCCGATAGAGATGAGCAGTTCTTC. The rearrangement links TRBV9 to TRBJ2-1; D not certain. Germline V CDR1 and CDR2: SGDLS, YYNGEE. The CDR3 extends over 12 amino acids. The germline V and J ends were trimmed by 4 bases and 8 bases, with 10 bases remaining between them.

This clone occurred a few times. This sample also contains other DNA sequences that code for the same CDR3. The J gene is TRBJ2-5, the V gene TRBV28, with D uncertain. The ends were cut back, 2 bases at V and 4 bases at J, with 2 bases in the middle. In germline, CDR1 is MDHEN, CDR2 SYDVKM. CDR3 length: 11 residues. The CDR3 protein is CASSLGETQYF. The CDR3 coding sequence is TGTGCCAGCAGTTTAGGAGAGACCCAGTACTTC.

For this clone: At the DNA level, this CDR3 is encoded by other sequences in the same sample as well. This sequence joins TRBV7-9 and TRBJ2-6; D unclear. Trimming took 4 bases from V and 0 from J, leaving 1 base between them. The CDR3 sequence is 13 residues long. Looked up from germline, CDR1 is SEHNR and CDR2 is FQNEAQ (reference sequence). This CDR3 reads CASSSSGANVLTF. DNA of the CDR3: TGTGCCAGCAGCTCCTCTGGGGCCAACGTCCTGACTTTC.

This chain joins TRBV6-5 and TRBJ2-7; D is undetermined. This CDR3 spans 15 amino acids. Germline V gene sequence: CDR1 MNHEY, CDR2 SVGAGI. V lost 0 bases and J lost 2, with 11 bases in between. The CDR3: CASSYSTRPAYEQYF. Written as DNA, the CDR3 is TGTGCCAGCAGTTACTCTACCAGGCCCGCCTACGAGCAGTACTTC.

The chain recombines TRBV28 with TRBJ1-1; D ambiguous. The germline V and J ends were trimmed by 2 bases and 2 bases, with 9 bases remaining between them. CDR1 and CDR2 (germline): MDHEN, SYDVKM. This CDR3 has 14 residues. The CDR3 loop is CASSLMRPNTEAFF. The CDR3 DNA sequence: TGTGCCAGCAGTTTAATGCGGCCCAACACTGAAGCTTTCTTT.

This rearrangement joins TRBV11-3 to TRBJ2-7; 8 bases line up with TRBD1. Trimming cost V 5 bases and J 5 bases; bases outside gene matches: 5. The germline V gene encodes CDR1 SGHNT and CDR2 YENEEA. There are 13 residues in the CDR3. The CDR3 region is CASSLDRGDEQYF. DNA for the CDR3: TGTGCCAGCAGCCTCGACAGGGGCGACGAGCAGTACTTC.

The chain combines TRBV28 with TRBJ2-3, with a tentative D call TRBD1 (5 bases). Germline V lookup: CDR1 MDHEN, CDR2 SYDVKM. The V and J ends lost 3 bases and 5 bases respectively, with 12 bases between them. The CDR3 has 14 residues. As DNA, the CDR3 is TGTGCCAGCAGTTTCAGGCAGGGCATAGATACGCAGTATTTT. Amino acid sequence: CASSFRQGIDTQYF.

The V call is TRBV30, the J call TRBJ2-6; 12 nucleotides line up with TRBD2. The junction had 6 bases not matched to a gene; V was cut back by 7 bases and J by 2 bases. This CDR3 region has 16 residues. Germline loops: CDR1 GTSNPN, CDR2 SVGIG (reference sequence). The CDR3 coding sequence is TGTGCCTATAGGACTAGCGGGATGCCTGGGGCCAACGTCCTGACTTTC. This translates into CAYRTSGMPGANVLTF. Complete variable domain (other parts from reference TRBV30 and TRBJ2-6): SQTIHQWPATLVQPVGSPLSLECTVEGTSNPNLYWYRQAAGRGLQLLFYSVGIGQISSEVPQNLSASRPQDRQFILSSKKLLLSDSGFYLCAYRTSGMPGANVLTFGAGSRLTVL.

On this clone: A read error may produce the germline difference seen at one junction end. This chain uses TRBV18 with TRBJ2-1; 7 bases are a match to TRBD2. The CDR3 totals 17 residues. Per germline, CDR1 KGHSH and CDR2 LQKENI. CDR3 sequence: CASSPKIAGPSYNKQFF. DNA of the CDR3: TGTGCCAGCTCACCCAAGATAGCGGGCCCCTCCTACAATAAGCAGTTCTTC.

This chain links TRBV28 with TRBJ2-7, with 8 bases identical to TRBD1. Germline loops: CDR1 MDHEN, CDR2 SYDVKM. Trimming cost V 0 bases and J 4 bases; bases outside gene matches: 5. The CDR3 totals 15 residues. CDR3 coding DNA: TGTGCCAGCAGTTTATGGGGACAGGTGATTTACGAGCAGTACTTC. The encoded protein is CASSLWGQVIYEQYF.

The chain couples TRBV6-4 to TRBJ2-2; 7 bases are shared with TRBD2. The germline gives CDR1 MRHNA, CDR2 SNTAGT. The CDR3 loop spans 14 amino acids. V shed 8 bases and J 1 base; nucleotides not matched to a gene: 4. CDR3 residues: CASGAGVNTGELFF. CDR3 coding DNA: TGTGCCAGCGGGGCGGGAGTGAACACCGGGGAGCTGTTTTTT.

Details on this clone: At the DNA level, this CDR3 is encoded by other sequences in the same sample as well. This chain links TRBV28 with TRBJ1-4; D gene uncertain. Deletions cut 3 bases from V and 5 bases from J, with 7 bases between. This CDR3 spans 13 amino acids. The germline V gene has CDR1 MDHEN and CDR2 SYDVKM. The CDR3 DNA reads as TGTGCCAGCAGTTTCAGGTTAAATGAAAAACTGTTTTTT. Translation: CASSFRLNEKLFF.

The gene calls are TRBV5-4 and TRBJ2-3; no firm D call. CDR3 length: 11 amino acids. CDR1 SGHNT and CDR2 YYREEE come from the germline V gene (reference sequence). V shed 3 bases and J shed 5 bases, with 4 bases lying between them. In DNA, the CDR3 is TGTGCCAGCAGCTCTGGAGATACGCAGTATTTT. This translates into CASSSGDTQYF.

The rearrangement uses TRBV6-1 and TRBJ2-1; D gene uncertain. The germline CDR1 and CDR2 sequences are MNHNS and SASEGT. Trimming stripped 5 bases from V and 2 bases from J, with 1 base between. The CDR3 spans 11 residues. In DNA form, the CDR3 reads TGTGCCAGCAGTCCCTACAATGAGCAGTTCTTC. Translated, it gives CASSPYNEQFF.

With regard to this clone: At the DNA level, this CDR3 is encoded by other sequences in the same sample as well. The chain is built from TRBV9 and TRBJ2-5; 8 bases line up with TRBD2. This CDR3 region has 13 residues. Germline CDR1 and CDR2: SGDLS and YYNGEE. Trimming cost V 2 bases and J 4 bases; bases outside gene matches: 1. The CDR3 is CASSVLAGETQYF. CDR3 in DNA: TGTGCCAGCAGCGTCCTAGCGGGAGAGACCCAGTACTTC.

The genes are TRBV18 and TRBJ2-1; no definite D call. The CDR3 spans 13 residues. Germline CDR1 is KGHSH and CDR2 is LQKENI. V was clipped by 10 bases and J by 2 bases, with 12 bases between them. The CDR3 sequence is CANSVGPYNEQFF. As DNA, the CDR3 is TGTGCCAACTCCGTAGGTCCCTACAATGAGCAGTTCTTC.